This TCR beta chain was found in a study of vaccination and CD4 T cells after COVID-19. Across the study: A median of around 110 days (range 35 to 161) separated diagnosis from post-COVID sampling.

Sequenced with the Oncomine TCR Beta short-read assay was DNA taken from cultured CD4+ T cells. TCRdb used MiXCR to reprocess the PCR reads, holding one entry per CDR3 protein. The data contain some 11,000 distinct CDR3 sequences, roughly 82% of them singletons. This clonotype has just a few counts. What it binds is unknown. The treatment denotes: roughly nine-day PBMC culture with coronavirus spike peptide pools or control peptides (ViraFEST assay). CDR1 and CDR2 from the germline V gene are MNHEY and SVGAGI. Trimming took off 1 base at V and 5 bases at J, with 20 bases between the two ends. The CDR3 has 17 amino acids.

The specimen was CD4+ T cells from blood, cultured in vitro. This rearrangement joins TRBV6-5 to TRBJ2-5, with D perhaps matching TRBD1 or TRBD2 (5 bases each). The sequence derives from a human donor who had recovered from COVID-19. The CDR3: CASSYWGRGGSRETQYF. In DNA, the CDR3 is TGTGCCAGCAGTTACTGGGGACGGGGTGGTTCGCGGGAGACCCAGTACTTC.